This entry concerns a single T cell receptor (beta chain). Its target is unknown. The CDR3 extends over 15 amino acids. V was cut by 2 bases and J by 9 bases, with 18 bases left in between. Germline CDR1 is SGHRS and CDR2 is YFSETQ. This entry belongs to a study of T cell responses to AZD1222 COVID-19 vaccine. Study-level points and caveats: Reports say nearly half of spike-specific TCRs go after unmutated variant regions. The peak T cell response came first, and repertoires were sampled only after it. Only a handful of AZD1222 recipients tested seropositive at baseline.

The repertoire was sequenced with immunoSEQ multiplex PCR; TCRdb's copy has only in-frame clones and lacks some. This sample has some 150,000 clones, with about 87% found just once. This sequence joins TRBV5-1 and TRBJ2-1; D possibly corresponds to TRBD1 (7 bases). The sample here was peripheral blood, taken on day 0 of AZD1222 vaccination. The sequence came from an adult in good health. CDR3 sequence reads: CASSFQGGPFGEQFF. CDR3 coding DNA: TGCGCCAGCAGCTTCCAGGGGGGTCCGTTCGGTGAGCAGTTCTTC.